The 18 T cell receptor beta chains reported below all come from one sample, sequenced in a study of blood T cell repertoires in COVID-19. Only in-frame clones appear in the TCRdb table, and some are missing; sequencing was by immunoSEQ multiplex PCR. Of approximately 130,000 clones listed, about 86% are singletons. The sample was peripheral blood. The receptors were gathered from a woman aged 45-59 years with acute or convalescent COVID-19.

J is TRBJ1-2 and V is TRBV18, with TRBD1 matching 8 bases. Per germline, CDR1 KGHSH and CDR2 LQKENI. This CDR3 spans 15 amino acids. The V and J ends lost 3 bases and 0 bases, in that order; junction bases with no gene match: 3. CDR3 nucleotides: TGTGCCAGCTCACCCGACAGGGGAGCTAACTATGGCTACACCTTC. Amino acids: CASSPDRGANYGYTF.

The rearrangement joins TRBV4-1 to TRBJ1-2, with 8 bases aligning to TRBD1. Looked up from germline, CDR1 is MGHRA and CDR2 is YSYEKL. J was trimmed by 5 bases and V by 4 bases; bases with no gene match: 6. CDR3 length: 14 amino acids. CDR3 in amino acids: CASSPTGQDYGYTF. DNA of the CDR3: TGCGCCAGCAGCCCAACGGGACAGGATTATGGCTACACCTTC.

A single count supports this clone. V is TRBV27 and J is TRBJ2-7; D not certain. The V and J ends lost 2 bases and 1 base respectively, with 9 bases between them. Germline CDR1 is MNHEY and CDR2 is SMNVEV (reference sequence). The CDR3 loop spans 14 amino acids. The CDR3 loop is CASSLTRSSYEQYF. The CDR3 DNA reads as TGTGCCAGCAGTTTAACCAGAAGTTCCTACGAGCAGTACTTC.

The V call is TRBV5-6, the J call TRBJ1-1, with D uncertain. The V end lost 0 bases, the J end lost 5 bases, and 14 bases lay between the germline ends. The CDR3 spans 15 residues. Germline V lookup: CDR1 SGHDT, CDR2 YYEEEE. This CDR3 is CASSLDGRTLTEAFF. For the CDR3, the DNA is TGTGCCAGCAGCTTGGACGGGAGGACCTTAACTGAAGCTTTCTTT.

The chain carries TRBV2 and TRBJ2-7; D is possibly TRBD2 (7 bases). CDR1 and CDR2 (germline): SNHLY, FYNNEI. The CDR3 length is 14 residues. The V end lost 2 bases, the J end lost 7 bases, and 15 bases lay between the germline ends. The CDR3 DNA follows: TGTGCCAGCAGTGAATTCGGGGGGCTCGAGGAGCAGTACTTC. Translating it yields CASSEFGGLEEQYF.

V and J are TRBV2 and TRBJ1-1; the D is unclear. With 6 bases removed from V and 2 bases from J, the gap between germline ends came to 4 bases. In germline, CDR1 is SNHLY, CDR2 FYNNEI. The CDR3 runs to 11 residues. The CDR3 DNA is TGTGCCAGCAGCCTAAACACTGAAGCTTTCTTT. Encoded protein: CASSLNTEAFF.

The CDR3 nucleotides read TGTGCCAGCAGTGTCGGTCCCGAGCAGTACTTC. Its translation: CASSVGPEQYF. The chain has TRBV27 and TRBJ2-7; D gene uncertain. V gave up 5 bases and J gave up 6 bases, with 8 bases separating them. Germline-derived CDR1 and CDR2 are MNHEY and SMNVEV (reference sequence). The CDR3 sequence is 11 residues long.

The chain couples TRBV12-5 to TRBJ1-2; perhaps TRBD1 as D (5 bases). Germline CDR1 LGHNT, CDR2 FRNRAP. The CDR3 totals 17 residues. V gave up 1 base and J gave up 8 bases, with 23 bases separating them. The CDR3 region is CASGLATGTLPPGGYTF. The CDR3 DNA sequence: TGTGCTAGTGGTTTGGCAACCGGGACTCTCCCTCCGGGGGGCTACACCTTC.

This chain uses TRBV5-4 with TRBJ2-2; the match to TRBD2 covers 9 bases. Looked up from germline, CDR1 is SGHNT and CDR2 is YYREEE (reference sequence). Unmatched junction bases numbered 10, after V lost 4 bases and J lost 3 bases. This CDR3 comprises 17 residues. The CDR3 loop reads CASSPRGRGGDTGELFF. CDR3 bases: TGTGCCAGCAGCCCCCGGGGGCGGGGGGGCGACACCGGGGAGCTGTTTTTT.

This clone has a single count. The J gene is TRBJ2-1, the V gene TRBV15; possible D gene TRBD1, 6 bases. Deletions cut 9 bases from V and 0 bases from J, with 12 bases between. Germline assignment: CDR1 LNHNV and CDR2 YYDKDF (reference sequence). The CDR3 is 14 residues long. The DNA of the CDR3 is TGTGCCACAGAAGACAGGAGCTCCTACAATGAGCAGTTCTTC. Protein: CATEDRSSYNEQFF.

Turning to this clone: Mismatch with germline at one junction end may stem from a read error. The chain links TRBV11-2 to TRBJ2-3, with 15 bases that match TRBD2. Germline V CDR1 and CDR2: SGHAT, FQNNGV. CDR3 length equals 14 residues. CDR3 region: CASSPGLAGGSAPF. The CDR3, as DNA: TGTGCCAGCAGCCCGGGACTAGCGGGAGGCTCGGCTCCTTTT.

The genes are TRBV7-9 and TRBJ1-3; a weak D match, TRBD1 (5 bases). In germline, CDR1 is SEHNR, CDR2 FQNEAQ (reference sequence). This CDR3 comprises 15 residues. Trimming cost V 3 bases and J 2 bases, with 11 bases left between them. CDR3: CASSFRQRTGNTIYF. The CDR3 coding sequence is TGTGCCAGCAGCTTTCGACAGAGAACTGGAAACACCATATATTTT.

V usage is TRBV7-2 and J usage is TRBJ1-1; D call uncertain. Germline V lookup: CDR1 SGHTA, CDR2 FQGNSA. The V end lost 3 bases, the J end lost 1 base, and 6 bases lay between the germline ends. The CDR3 is 13 amino acids. In DNA form, the CDR3 reads TGTGCCAGCAGCTTTGCGGAGAACACTGAAGCTTTCTTT. It yields the protein CASSFAENTEAFF.

The chain recombines TRBV18 with TRBJ2-7, with 9 bases that match TRBD2. From germline, CDR1 is KGHSH and CDR2 LQKENI. The CDR3 contains 14 residues. The ends lost 6 bases at V and 4 bases at J; junction bases unmatched: 7. CDR3 loop: CASSPSGIRYEQYF. DNA of the CDR3: TGTGCCAGCTCTCCTAGCGGGATCAGATACGAGCAGTACTTC.

This clone was seen more than once but under ten times. The chain recombines TRBV9 with TRBJ2-6; 9 bases map to TRBD1. V shed 3 bases, J shed 1 base, and the junction held 8 bases outside the gene matches. Germline lookup yields CDR1 SGDLS and CDR2 YYNGEE. This CDR3 region has 18 residues. CDR3 in DNA: TGTGCCAGCAGCGCTACAGGGGGCGTCTGGTCTGGGGCCAACGTCCTGACTTTC. Its protein is CASSATGGVWSGANVLTF.

The rearrangement links TRBV7-2 to TRBJ2-1; the match to TRBD2 covers 8 bases. The CDR3 runs 15 residues. J was trimmed by 3 bases and V by 5 bases; bases with no gene match: 6. Germline loops: CDR1 SGHTA, CDR2 FQGNSA. CDR3 sequence: CASSPIAGSYNEQFF. The CDR3 bases are TGTGCCAGCAGCCCGATAGCGGGGAGCTACAATGAGCAGTTCTTC.

V and J are TRBV6-5 and TRBJ1-2; 8 bases line up with TRBD1. Germline-derived CDR1 and CDR2 are MNHEY and SVGAGI. The CDR3 contains 14 residues. Germline trimming cut 6 bases from V and 0 bases from J; bases unmatched to any gene: 3. CDR3 in amino acids: CASSNRGANYGYTF. CDR3 bases: TGTGCCAGCAGCAACAGGGGGGCTAACTATGGCTACACCTTC.

The V gene is TRBV10-3, the J gene TRBJ1-1, with D maybe TRBD1 (6 bases). Trimming took 6 bases from V and 0 from J, leaving 14 bases between them. This CDR3 has 15 amino acids. Germline CDR1 and CDR2: ENHRY and SYGVKD. The CDR3 spells CAISVSQGLNTEAFF. The CDR3 bases are TGTGCCATCAGCGTATCACAGGGTCTGAACACTGAAGCTTTCTTT.